The source of this TCR beta chain is a study of tumor-infiltrating lymphocytes in primary liver carcinoma. Study-wide background: Stage T1-T3 N0M0 and a size of about 4 to 10 cm characterized the tumors. Study-level points and caveats: It was tumor-adjacent and tumor-blood pairs that overlapped less than tumor region pairs did.

With around 500 ng total RNA as template and a constant-region primer, TCR beta cDNA was made. Researchers made the TCR beta libraries by running three nested multiplex PCR rounds with slightly modified ARM-PCR. The opening two PCR rounds, around 11 cycles each, paired TRBV1-TRBV30 forward primers with a C-beta reverse primer. TCRdb re-called the multiplex PCR reads with MiXCR, one entry per CDR3 protein. The data hold roughly 120,000 distinct CDR3 sequences, with less than 80% observed a single time. Co-extraction of RNA and DNA was performed on roughly 20-33 mg of unsorted bulk tissue. V gave up 5 bases and J gave up 8 bases; unmatched junction bases: 6. The length of the CDR3 is 15 residues. Looked up from germline, CDR1 is MDHEN and CDR2 is SYDVKM. Only a few counts were recorded for this clonotype. The antigen is not known.

This clonotype originated in a woman aged 55-69 years with primary liver carcinoma and hepatitis B virus infection. The chain links TRBV28 to TRBJ2-1; 13 bases line up with TRBD2. The specimen was liver tumor tissue from sampling region 1. Subset: tumor region T1, superior pole. DNA for the CDR3: TGTGCCAGCAGTCTCTGGACTAGCGGGAGCTATGAGCAGTTCTTC. Its protein is CASSLWTSGSYEQFF.